The entry that follows covers one T cell receptor beta chain sequence. Its specific antigen is unknown. Nothing much larger sits one base from this clone, and base qualities are not available. Genomic DNA was the input for TRB sequencing, which was run either with the immunoSEQ assay at survey resolution or with the hsTCRB kit. Per the source publication's procedure: The immunoSEQ software handled the initial read processing, while the LymphoSeq R package was used for the repertoire analyses. Clonality was computed as 1 minus normalized Shannon entropy; Gini coefficient was also calculated for each TRB dataset. Phenotypes of unsorted samples were inferred by mapping TRB sequences from sorted subsets of the recipient or donor onto unsorted samples of the same recipient. Here the immuneACCESS table is served through TCRdb, limited to in-frame sequences with V and J called. Missing clones are a known gap in these copies; in checked studies unresolved V genes cover under half, and the rest lacks a known reason. V and J calls and clone size are copied from that table; D and trimming were computed from the DNA. This sample lists approximately 6,800 clones; approximately 94% were detected once. Approximately 4.5% of the sample belongs to the ten largest clones.

The sample is drawn from a study of T cells after posttransplantation cyclophosphamide (TCRdb year 2016). Context from the whole study: Using TRB sequencing, the study followed how the T cell repertoire rebuilt after myeloablative bone marrow transplantation with posttransplantation cyclophosphamide given as GVHD prophylaxis. Antigen receptor sequencing covered samples from roughly 40 PTCy-treated patients and over 15 of their related bone marrow donors. Public TRB sequences were searched against a database of over 3,600 sequences associated with responses to pathogens, tumor antigens, self-antigens and alloantigens. TRA and TRB clonality were tightly correlated in about ten samples, so subsequent TCR analyses focused on TRB only. Blood from all 30 or so PTCy patients who had 1-year posttransplant specimens underwent TRB sequencing. In 3 patients, up to roughly 3 additional blood samples taken between 2 and 5.2 years after transplant also underwent TRB sequencing, as did pretransplant blood from several patients. Here is what the overall study found, with its caveats: Donor-recipient similarity was low at 1-2 months but rose over the first year, and later blood repertoires were often dominated by donor CD8+ memory clones. Across approximately 45 patients, TRB clonality was highly associated with recipient CMV seropositivity and CMV reactivation, and diversity in PTCy patients was similar to diversity in CNI/methotrexate controls. The TRB repertoires of T cells infiltrating skin or the GI tract showed only limited overlap with the TRB repertoires found in blood.

In the paper's terms, the treatment or condition label means: high-dose cyclophosphamide on days +3 and +4 as single-agent GVHD prophylaxis. PTCy patients received busulfan and fludarabine conditioning, a related or unrelated marrow graft, and cyclophosphamide on days +3 and +4. The PTCy-treated patients were drawn from a prospective, multi-institutional clinical trial. Mononuclear cells from peripheral blood and bone marrow were separated by Ficoll-Hypaque density centrifugation and then cryopreserved. CD4+ and CD8+ T cells, including naive and memory subsets, were sorted by FACS using a FACSAria II. CDR1 SGHKS and CDR2 YYEKEE were looked up in the germline V gene (reference sequence). Inclusive of the bounding cysteine and phenylalanine, the CDR3 is 13 residues long. The DNA shown is the 39-base CDR3, in frame from base 1. V drops 0 bases and J drops 5 bases, leaving 5 bases in between.

The specimen comprised CD8+ T cells sorted from blood, sampled after allogeneic stem cell transplant with posttransplant cyclophosphamide. The V and J genes are TRBV5-5 and TRBJ2-2, and perhaps TRBD2 as D gene, on 5 matching bases. This TCR was recovered from a male patient aged 60-69 years who received an allogeneic stem cell transplant from a related donor and was CMV-positive. Some T cells seen after a transplant may have their origin in the graft donor. The DNA sequence follows: TGTGCCAGCAGCTTGGGGGAGACCGGGGAGCTGTTTTTT. Its translation is CASSLGETGELFF.